This TCR beta chain was identified in a study of immune characterization of retroperitoneal liposarcoma. This clonotype was picked up one time. MiXCR was run by TCRdb on the PCR reads, yielding one entry per CDR3 protein. The profile covers about 6,600 distinct CDR3 sequences, with around 30% appearing a single time and roughly 26% taken by the ten largest. This TCR came from a female donor with retroperitoneal liposarcoma. Sequencing used tumor tissue.

CDR3 DNA sequence: TGTGCCAGCAGTGAAGTGGAAAGGCTAGATGAGCAGTACTTC. Its protein is CASSEVERLDEQYF. The V gene is TRBV6-1, the J gene TRBJ2-5; the D is unclear. The V end was cut by 1 base, the J end by 11 bases, with 17 bases between. Germline V lookup: CDR1 MNHNS, CDR2 SASEGT. The CDR3 consists of 14 residues.